This note documents a single T cell receptor (beta chain) sequence. The data are from a study of blood T cell repertoires in COVID-19. In the study overall: Samples came from the United States, Italy and Spain, spanning acute and convalescent COVID-19. The analysed material was cDNA or gDNA that came from T cells, B-cell-depleted T cells, or PBMCs.

Study processing details: By means of reference gene primer amplification, nucleated cell counts were estimated. Method: immunoSEQ multiplex PCR; TCRdb's copy keeps in-frame clones and lacks some. The V and J calls and the clone size are those of that table, but D and trimming were determined from the DNA. The profile shows some 71,000 clones, approximately 84% of them singletons. Those enrolled in Seattle joined during active infection and were followed longitudinally afterward. V shed 5 bases, J shed 5 bases, and the junction held 12 bases outside the gene matches. The CDR3 has 15 amino acids. Per germline, CDR1 SGHTA and CDR2 FQGNSA.

This receptor was identified in a man aged 45-65 years with COVID-19, enrolled during active disease. Sequenced: peripheral blood. The V and J genes are TRBV7-2 and TRBJ2-7, with 7 bases identical to TRBD1. The CDR3: CASSPRQGSINEQYF. The CDR3 region has the DNA TGTGCCAGCAGCCCCCGACAGGGATCGATAAACGAGCAGTACTTC.